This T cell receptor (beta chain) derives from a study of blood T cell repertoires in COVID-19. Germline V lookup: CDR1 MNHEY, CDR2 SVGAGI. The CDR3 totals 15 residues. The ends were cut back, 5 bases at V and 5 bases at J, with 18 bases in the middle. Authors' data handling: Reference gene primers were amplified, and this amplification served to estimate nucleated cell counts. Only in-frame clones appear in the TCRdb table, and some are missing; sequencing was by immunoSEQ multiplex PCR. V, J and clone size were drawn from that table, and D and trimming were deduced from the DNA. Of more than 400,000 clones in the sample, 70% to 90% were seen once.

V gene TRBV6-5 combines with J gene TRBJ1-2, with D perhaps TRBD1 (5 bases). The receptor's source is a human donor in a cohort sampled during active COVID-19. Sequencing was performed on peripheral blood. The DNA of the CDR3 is TGTGCCAGCAGTACGGGGGTATCGGGAGCTTATGGCTACACCTTC. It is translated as CASSTGVSGAYGYTF.